These 19 T cell receptor beta chains share one sample of origin, sequenced in a study of T cells in Graves' hyperthyroidism and ophthalmopathy. Template material for amplifying TCR beta CDR3 regions consisted of RNA transcripts. The HTBI primer set drove a first-round RT-PCR of the TCR CDR3. MiXCR, run by TCRdb on the multiplex PCR reads, gives a single entry per CDR3 protein. This sample has under 350,000 distinct CDR3 sequences, with approximately 17% found just once. Sample: blood. The receptors were sampled from a woman in her sixties or seventies with Graves' ophthalmopathy.

Many counts were recorded for this clonotype. The chain is built from TRBV3-1 and TRBJ1-2, with TRBD1 as a possible D gene (5 bases). CDR3 length: 14 residues. Trimming left V 4 bases short and J 3 bases short, with 12 bases between. Germline V gene lookup returns CDR1 LGHDT and CDR2 YNNKEL (reference sequence). CDR3 sequence reads: CASSPAREHYGYTF. The DNA of the CDR3 is TGTGCCAGCAGCCCTGCCAGGGAGCACTATGGCTACACCTTC.

This clonotype has ten or more counts. J is TRBJ2-7 and V is TRBV6-1; 7 nucleotides agree with TRBD1. Germline loops: CDR1 MNHNS, CDR2 SASEGT. This CDR3 spans 16 amino acids. Unmatched junction bases numbered 10, after V lost 3 bases and J lost 2 bases. The CDR3 DNA reads TGTGCCAGCAGTGACGCCCCCGGGACAGCAACCTACGAGCAGTACTTC. Its translation is CASSDAPGTATYEQYF.

This clonotype was seen at least ten times. The J gene is TRBJ2-2, the V gene TRBV11-2; the match to TRBD1 covers 8 bases. CDR1 and CDR2 from the germline V gene are SGHAT and FQNNGV. After removal of 5 bases from V and 5 bases from J, the junction contained 19 bases not matched to a gene. The CDR3 loop spans 19 amino acids. For the CDR3, the DNA is TGTGCCAGCAGCCCCGCTGTCTTTTTGGGACAGGAAGGTACCGGGGAGCTGTTTTTT. Amino acid sequence: CASSPAVFLGQEGTGELFF.

This clonotype was counted many times. This chain uses TRBV29-1 with TRBJ2-1, with 15 bases aligning to TRBD2. J gave up 5 bases and V 5 bases, and 7 bases lay outside the gene matches. The CDR3 contains 16 residues. The germline V gene encodes CDR1 SQVTM and CDR2 ANQGSEA. The CDR3 DNA follows: TGCAGCGTTACGGGACTAGCGGGAGGTCTGAACAATGAGCAGTTCTTC. This gives the protein CSVTGLAGGLNNEQFF.

This clonotype has ten or more counts. V gene TRBV5-5 combines with J gene TRBJ2-3; 7 bases align to TRBD2. The CDR3 is 14 amino acids. Germline V CDR1 and CDR2: SGHKS, YYEKEE (reference sequence). Trimming cost V 2 bases and J 2 bases; bases outside gene matches: 2. The CDR3 reads CASSFTSVTDTQYF. CDR3 DNA: TGTGCCAGCAGCTTCACTAGCGTCACAGATACGCAGTATTTT.

This clonotype was recorded many times. The rearrangement uses TRBV27 and TRBJ1-1; unclear D gene. The V end lost 4 bases, the J end lost 3 bases, and 9 bases lay between the germline ends. This CDR3 spans 13 amino acids. Looked up from germline, CDR1 is MNHEY and CDR2 is SMNVEV (reference sequence). For the CDR3, the DNA is TGTGCCAGCAGTTCGACACGGTACACTGAAGCTTTCTTT. It translates to CASSSTRYTEAFF.

This chain joins TRBV28 and TRBJ2-7; possible D gene TRBD1, 7 bases. V lost 3 bases and J lost 4, with 13 bases in between. Germline CDR1 MDHEN, CDR2 SYDVKM. This CDR3 comprises 14 residues. The CDR3 nucleotides read TGTGCCAGCAGTTTGCCCAGGGGGGTATACGAGCAGTACTTC. It is translated as CASSLPRGVYEQYF.

This clonotype was recorded a few times. The chain has TRBV5-1 and TRBJ1-1, with TRBD1 as a possible D gene (6 bases). Trimming left V 4 bases short and J 0 bases short, with 19 bases between. This CDR3 region has 17 residues. The germline gives CDR1 SGHRS, CDR2 YFSETQ. CDR3 coding DNA: TGCGCCAGCAGCGGTGATGACAGGACTCCTATGAACACTGAAGCTTTCTTT. Translated, it gives CASSGDDRTPMNTEAFF.

The chain uses TRBV12-3 or TRBV12-4 and TRBJ2-7, with 10 bases fitting TRBD1. CDR3 length: 15 residues. J lost 4 bases, V lost 5 bases, and 8 bases had no gene match. This CDR3 reads CASSDLGTGDYEQYF. CDR3 sequence (DNA): TGTGCCAGCAGTGATCTTGGGACAGGGGATTACGAGCAGTACTTC.

This clonotype showed up many times. This chain connects TRBV7-2 to TRBJ2-1; D possibly corresponds to TRBD2 (6 bases). Germline V gene lookup returns CDR1 SGHTA and CDR2 FQGNSA. CDR3 size: 15 residues. V was cut by 2 bases and J by 2 bases, with 10 bases left in between. DNA of the CDR3: TGTGCCAGCAGCTTAAGCGGGCGAACCTACAATGAGCAGTTCTTC. This translates into CASSLSGRTYNEQFF.

As concerns this clonotype: This could be a read error, since a much larger clone is one nucleotide away. This sequence joins TRBV6-1 and TRBJ1-2; D is unresolved. CDR1 MNHNS and CDR2 SASEGT come from the germline V gene. The CDR3 loop spans 13 amino acids. Trimming left V 7 bases short and J 4 bases short, with 13 bases between. The CDR3 nucleotides are TGTGCCAGCAAGGTCGGGTGTAGCTATGGCTACACCTTC. It encodes CASKVGCSYGYTF.

J is TRBJ2-2 and V is TRBV12-3 or TRBV12-4, with 10 bases identical to TRBD2. V shed 1 base, J shed 5 bases, and the junction held 4 bases outside the gene matches. This CDR3 region has 16 residues. The DNA of the CDR3 is TGTGCCAGCAGTTTAGGGCTAGCGGGAGTGACCGGGGAGCTGTTTTTT. This sequence encodes CASSLGLAGVTGELFF.

This clonotype was detected ten times or more. The rearrangement uses TRBV28 and TRBJ2-3, with D perhaps TRBD1 (7 bases). Germline V gene sequence: CDR1 MDHEN, CDR2 SYDVKM. Trimming removed 11 bases from V and 0 bases from J, with 27 bases in between. This CDR3 region has 18 residues. In DNA form, the CDR3 reads TGTGCCCACAGCCCCGCGGGACAGATAACCTTTAGCACAGATACGCAGTATTTT. Amino acids: CAHSPAGQITFSTDTQYF.

The chain has TRBV5-1 and TRBJ2-3; D might be TRBD1 or TRBD2, each matching 5 bases. Germline V lookup: CDR1 SGHRS, CDR2 YFSETQ. CDR3 size: 13 residues. V lost 8 bases to trimming and J lost 4 bases, with 14 bases between them. CDR3 protein: CASQRGGADTQYF. DNA for the CDR3: TGCGCCAGTCAGAGGGGCGGCGCAGATACGCAGTATTTT. Full variable domain (missing parts from reference TRBV5-1 and TRBJ2-3): KAGVTQTPRYLIKTRGQQVTLSCSPISGHRSVSWYQQTPGQGLQFLFEYFSETQRNKGNFPGRFSGRQFSNSRSEMNVSTLELGDSALYLCASQRGGADTQYFGPGTRLTVL.

V and J are TRBV2 and TRBJ2-4; maybe TRBD2 (5 bases). Germline V gives CDR1 SNHLY, CDR2 FYNNEI. The CDR3 sequence is 16 residues long. Trimming cost V 3 bases and J 0 bases, with 12 bases left between them. In DNA form, the CDR3 reads TGTGCCAGCAGTGACCTAAGAAGCGGAGCCAAAAACATTCAGTACTTC. Translating gives CASSDLRSGAKNIQYF.

This clonotype has a count of ten or more. The rearrangement joins TRBV7-2 to TRBJ2-5; D is perhaps TRBD1 (6 bases). With 3 bases removed from V and 4 bases from J, the gap between germline ends came to 15 bases. Germline lookup yields CDR1 SGHTA and CDR2 FQGNSA. The CDR3 sequence is 15 residues long. The CDR3 sequence: CASSLSAGVVETQYF. DNA of the CDR3: TGTGCCAGCAGCTTGAGTGCAGGGGTAGTAGAGACCCAGTACTTC.

V usage is TRBV7-9 and J usage is TRBJ1-6; 8 nucleotides line up with TRBD1. The CDR3 length is 16 residues. Germline V gene sequence: CDR1 SEHNR, CDR2 FQNEAQ (reference sequence). The junction had 4 bases not matched to a gene; V was cut back by 5 bases and J by 1 base. CDR3 in DNA: TGTGCCAGCAGCCAAGGACAGGGATCCTATAATTCACCCCTCCACTTT. It codes for CASSQGQGSYNSPLHF.

The chain is built from TRBV12-3 or TRBV12-4 and TRBJ2-5; D may be TRBD1 or TRBD2 (6 bases each). CDR3 length: 15 amino acids. The V and J ends lost 5 bases and 5 bases respectively, with 18 bases between them. The CDR3 sequence is CASSLGGGGWETQYF. The CDR3 bases are TGTGCCAGCAGTCTTGGCGGAGGGGGTTGGGAGACCCAGTACTTC.

This clonotype was seen repeatedly, ten times or more. The chain combines TRBV18 with TRBJ1-1; 8 nucleotides align to TRBD1. Germline CDR1 reads KGHSH; CDR2 reads LQKENI. V gave up 6 bases and J gave up 2 bases; unmatched junction bases: 14. The CDR3 loop spans 17 amino acids. In nucleotides, the CDR3 is TGTGCCAGCTCTCTGCTCAGGACAGGGTCTTTTAACACTGAAGCTTTCTTT. Its translation: CASSLLRTGSFNTEAFF.